Listed here are 16 T cell receptor beta chains from one sample, sequenced in a study of beta chain features in type 1 diabetes. Study-wide findings and caveats: Patients with Type 1 diabetes showed moderately but significantly shorter TCRB CDR3s in all four CD4+ subsets.

The sequenced template was cDNA made from the entire isolated RNA. TCRdb's copy holds only in-frame clones and misses some; the assay was immunoSEQ multiplex PCR. Of 280,000 or so clones listed, about 15% were seen once; the top ten hold roughly 0.015%. Which antigens these TCRs recognize remains unknown. Source material: naive CD4+ T cells from blood. The receptors stem from a man in his late teens or twenties with type 1 diabetes.

The chain combines TRBV6-5 with TRBJ2-7, with 10 bases fitting TRBD2. Germline CDR1 and CDR2: MNHEY and SVGAGI. This CDR3 spans 15 amino acids. V dropped 4 bases and J dropped 2; count of bases not matched to a gene: 5. The CDR3 coding sequence is TGTGCCAGCAGTTCCGGCACTAGCGGGGCCTACGAGCAGTACTTC. This gives the protein CASSSGTSGAYEQYF.

V usage is TRBV21-1 and J usage is TRBJ1-5. TRBV21-1 is deemed a pseudogene. The CDR3 extends over 16 amino acids. The CDR3 bases are TGTGCCACTCAGCGGGAACCAGGGGTTAGCAATCAGCCCCAGCATTTT. Protein: CATQREPGVSNQPQHF.

Only a few counts were recorded for this clone. The J gene is TRBJ1-1, the V gene TRBV2; tentatively, D is TRBD1 (5 bases). Germline V lookup: CDR1 SNHLY, CDR2 FYNNEI. Trimming shortened V by 10 bases and J by 6 bases, and 15 bases separated the two germline ends. CDR3 length: 12 residues. CDR3 bases: TGTGCCATTTTCACAGGCGGTCCTGAAGCTTTCTTT. Translated: CAIFTGGPEAFF.

The chain links TRBV27 to TRBJ2-1; a possible D gene is TRBD1 (5 bases). The V gene lost 0 bases and the J gene lost 9 bases, with 9 bases spanning the gap. Germline V CDR1 and CDR2: MNHEY, SMNVEV (reference sequence). The CDR3 sequence is 13 residues long. The CDR3 spells CASSLSFQGEQFF. CDR3 in DNA: TGTGCCAGCAGTTTATCGTTCCAGGGTGAGCAGTTCTTC.

This clone was counted between two and nine times. V usage is TRBV2 and J usage is TRBJ2-5; TRBD1 matches at 8 bases. The CDR3 is 14 amino acids. Germline V gene lookup returns CDR1 SNHLY and CDR2 FYNNEI. Losses at the gene ends were 5 bases for V and 5 bases for J; bases not matched to a gene: 7. Here the CDR3 reads CASSLRQGWETQYF. The CDR3 bases are TGTGCCAGCAGTCTGCGACAGGGGTGGGAGACCCAGTACTTC.

CDR3 in amino acids: CASSYSPGSGNSPLHF. CDR3 nucleotides: TGTGCCAGCAGTTACTCTCCAGGGTCGGGTAATTCACCCCTCCACTTT. The rearrangement links TRBV6-5 to TRBJ1-6, with D tentatively TRBD1 (5 bases). This CDR3 has 16 amino acids. Germline V gives CDR1 MNHEY, CDR2 SVGAGI. V was pared by 0 bases and J by 6 bases, with 12 bases between.

The chain carries TRBV25-1 and TRBJ2-5, with a tentative D call TRBD2 (6 bases). Germline V gene data show CDR1 as MGHDK and CDR2 as SYGVNS. The CDR3 has 14 amino acids. V lost 1 base and J lost 3, with 9 bases in between. CDR3 region: CASSEFGGKETQYF. DNA for the CDR3: TGTGCCAGCAGTGAATTCGGCGGGAAAGAGACCCAGTACTTC.

The gene calls are TRBV5-1 and TRBJ2-1, with 10 bases matching TRBD1. The CDR3 runs to 16 residues. Germline V gene lookup returns CDR1 SGHRS and CDR2 YFSETQ. Trimming at V came to 7 bases and at J to 4 bases, leaving 11 bases not matched to a gene. Written as DNA, the CDR3 is TGCGCCAGCTCCCTTAGGGGACAGGGGCTATACAATGAGCAGTTCTTC. Encoded protein: CASSLRGQGLYNEQFF. Full variable domain (remainder filled in from reference TRBV5-1 and TRBJ2-1): KAGVTQTPRYLIKTRGQQVTLSCSPISGHRSVSWYQQTPGQGLQFLFEYFSETQRNKGNFPGRFSGRQFSNSRSEMNVSTLELGDSALYLCASSLRGQGLYNEQFFGPGTRLTVL.

The chain carries TRBV2 and TRBJ2-3; TRBD2 might be the D (6 bases). V shed 8 bases and J shed 3 bases, with 12 bases lying between them. Germline CDR1 SNHLY, CDR2 FYNNEI. CDR3 length: 13 amino acids. The CDR3, as DNA: TGTGCCAGCTCGGCGGGGACGACAGATACGCAGTATTTT. This codes for CASSAGTTDTQYF.

The rearrangement uses TRBV28 and TRBJ2-2, with 11 bases matching TRBD1. In germline, CDR1 is MDHEN, CDR2 SYDVKM. The CDR3 runs 16 residues. The J segment lost 4 bases and the V segment lost 7 bases, leaving 8 bases of the junction unmatched. CDR3: CASTFPGQGVTGELFF. The CDR3 nucleotides are TGTGCCAGCACCTTCCCGGGACAGGGGGTCACCGGGGAGCTGTTTTTT.

This clone has just a few counts. J is TRBJ1-5 and V is TRBV4-1, with TRBD1 matching over 7 bases. The junction had 6 bases not matched to a gene; V was cut back by 4 bases and J by 6 bases. Germline V gene sequence: CDR1 MGHRA, CDR2 YSYEKL. CDR3 size: 14 residues. The chain's CDR3 is CASSPYRGGQPQHF. The CDR3 nucleotides are TGCGCCAGCAGCCCTTACAGGGGAGGTCAGCCCCAGCATTTT.

This clone has just a few counts. The V call is TRBV4-1, the J call TRBJ2-3; maybe TRBD1 (6 bases). CDR1 MGHRA and CDR2 YSYEKL come from the germline V gene. Trimming left V 3 bases short and J 5 bases short, with 24 bases between. This CDR3 contains 18 residues. CDR3 residues: CASSHKTGTPFSEDTQYF. The CDR3 DNA reads TGCGCCAGCAGCCATAAAACCGGGACACCTTTTTCAGAAGATACGCAGTATTTT.

The genes are TRBV4-3 and TRBJ1-2; possible D gene TRBD1, 5 bases. The CDR3 has 16 amino acids. Germline CDR1 and CDR2: LGHNA and YSLEER. V lost 0 bases and J lost 2, with 13 bases in between. The CDR3 protein is CASSQDLWGGNYGYTF. The CDR3, as DNA: TGCGCCAGCAGCCAAGATCTCTGGGGGGGAAACTATGGCTACACCTTC.

This clone turned up a few times. The chain recombines TRBV15 with TRBJ1-5, with D possibly matching TRBD1 (6 bases). This CDR3 is built from 15 residues. The germline V gene encodes CDR1 LNHNV and CDR2 YYDKDF (reference sequence). The V end lost 1 base, the J end lost 7 bases, and 14 bases lay between the germline ends. The CDR3 loop reads CATSRAPQGTQPQHF. For the CDR3, the DNA is TGTGCCACCAGCAGAGCTCCGCAGGGGACGCAGCCCCAGCATTTT.

The chain has TRBV5-1 and TRBJ1-2, with 7 bases aligning to TRBD1. Germline CDR1 and CDR2: SGHRS and YFSETQ. This CDR3 region has 14 residues. J lost 8 bases, V lost 4 bases, and 11 bases had no gene match. The CDR3 nucleotides are TGCGCCAGCAGCCCAAGGGGGCCTCGGGAAGGCTACACCTTC. Its protein product is CASSPRGPREGYTF.

A few counts support this clone. V gene TRBV5-4 combines with J gene TRBJ1-6; D call uncertain. Germline V CDR1 and CDR2: SGHNT, YYREEE (reference sequence). The V end lost 2 bases, the J end lost 1 base, and 4 bases lay between the germline ends. CDR3 length: 14 residues. DNA for the CDR3: TGTGCCAGCAGCTTCGGGTCCTATAATTCACCCCTCCACTTT. As protein: CASSFGSYNSPLHF.